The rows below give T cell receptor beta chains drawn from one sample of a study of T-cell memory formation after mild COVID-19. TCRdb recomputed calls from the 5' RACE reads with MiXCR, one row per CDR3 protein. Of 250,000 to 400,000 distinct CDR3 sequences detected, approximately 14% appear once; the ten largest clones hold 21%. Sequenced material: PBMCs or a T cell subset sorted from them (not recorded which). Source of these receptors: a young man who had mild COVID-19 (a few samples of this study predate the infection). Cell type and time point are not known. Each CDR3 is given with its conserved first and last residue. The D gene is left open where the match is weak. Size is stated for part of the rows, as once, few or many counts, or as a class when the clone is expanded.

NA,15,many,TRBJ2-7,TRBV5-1,TGCGCCAGCAGCTTGGTAGGGTTTCCACTCGACGAGCAGTACTTC,CASSLVGFPLDEQYF
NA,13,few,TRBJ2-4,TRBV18,TGTGCCAGCTCACCCGCGGCCAAAAACATTCAGTACTTC,CASSPAAKNIQYF
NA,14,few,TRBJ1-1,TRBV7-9,TGTGCCAGCAGCTCACGGGGACGGAGCACTGAAGCTTTCTTT,CASSSRGRSTEAFF
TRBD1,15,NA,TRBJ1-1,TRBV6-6,TGTGCCAGCAGCACTTACAGGGGGCTAAGTACTGAAGCTTTCTTT,CASSTYRGLSTEAFF
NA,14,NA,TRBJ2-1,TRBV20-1,TGCAGTGCTAGAGGGCGGGACTCCACGCCCGTGCAGTTCTTC,CSARGRDSTPVQFF
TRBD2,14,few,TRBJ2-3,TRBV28,TGTGCCAGCAGACCCGGGGGGGCCCAAGATACGCAGTATTTT,CASRPGGAQDTQYF
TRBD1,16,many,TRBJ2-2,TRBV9,TGTGCCAGCAGCGTACTTCCAGGGGGCGCTTCCGGGGAGCTGTTTTTT,CASSVLPGGASGELFF
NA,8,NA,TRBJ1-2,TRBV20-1,TGCAGTGCTAGAGGCTACACCTTC,CSARGYTF
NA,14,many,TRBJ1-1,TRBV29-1,TGCAGCGTCCAAAAGACAGTCCCGAACACTGAAGCTTTCTTT,CSVQKTVPNTEAFF
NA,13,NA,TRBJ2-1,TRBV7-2,TGTGCCAGCAGCTTCGCACTAGAAACTGAGCAGTTCTTC,CASSFALETEQFF
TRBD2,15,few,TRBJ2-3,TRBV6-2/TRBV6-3,TGTGCCAGCAGTTACCAAGGACTAGCGGGGGATACGCAGTATTTT,CASSYQGLAGDTQYF
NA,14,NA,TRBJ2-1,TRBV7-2,TGTGCCAGCAGCGACTTGGGGGAGTACAATGAGCAGTTCTTC,CASSDLGEYNEQFF
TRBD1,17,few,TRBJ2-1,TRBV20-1,TGCAGTGCTAGAAAAACTACCGGGACAGGGGCCTACAATGAGCAGTTCTTC,CSARKTTGTGAYNEQFF
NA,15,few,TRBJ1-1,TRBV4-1,TGCGCCAGCAGCCAGGGAGCCACAGGCGGAACTGAAGCTTTCTTT,CASSQGATGGTEAFF
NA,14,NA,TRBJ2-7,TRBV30,TGTGCCTGGAGTGTTCAGGGGAGACACTACGAGCAGTACTTC,CAWSVQGRHYEQYF
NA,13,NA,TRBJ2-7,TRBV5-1,TGCGCCAGCAGCCAAGCGGACAGCTACGAGCAGTACTTC,CASSQADSYEQYF
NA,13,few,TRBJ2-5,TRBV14,TGTGCCAGCAGCCAAGAACAGGAGGGGACCCAGTACTTC,CASSQEQEGTQYF
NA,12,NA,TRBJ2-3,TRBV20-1,TGCAGTACGAGCCCAAACACAGATACGCAGTATTTT,CSTSPNTDTQYF
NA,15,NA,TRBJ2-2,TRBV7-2,TGTGCCAGCAGCCTACGGGAGAGGGGCACCGGGGAGCTGTTTTTT,CASSLRERGTGELFF
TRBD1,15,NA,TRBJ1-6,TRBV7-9,TGTGCCAGCAGCCTCACCGGGACAGGCAATTCACCCCTCCACTTT,CASSLTGTGNSPLHF
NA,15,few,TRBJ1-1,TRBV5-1,TGCGCCAGCAGCTTGGGGCCGGGATTAGACACTGAAGCTTTCTTT,CASSLGPGLDTEAFF
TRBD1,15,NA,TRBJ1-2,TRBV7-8,TGTGCCAGCAGCTTTCCGGGACAGGGGAACTATGGCTACACCTTC,CASSFPGQGNYGYTF
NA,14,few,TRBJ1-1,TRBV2,TGTGCCAGCAGTACCGTGTCTTCAGATACTGAAGCTTTCTTT,CASSTVSSDTEAFF
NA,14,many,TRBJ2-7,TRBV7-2,TGTGCCAGCAGCCCTACCAACATGGGGGTCGAGCAGTACTTC,CASSPTNMGVEQYF
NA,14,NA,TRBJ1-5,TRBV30,TGTGCCTGGAGCAGGGTAGCGGGGAATCAGCCCCAGCATTTT,CAWSRVAGNQPQHF